The 23 T cell receptor beta chains presented below share a single source sample, sequenced in a study of T-cell memory formation after mild COVID-19. Each CDR3 protein gets one entry after TCRdb re-called the 5' RACE reads with MiXCR. The table includes some 150,000 distinct CDR3 sequences, 19% detected once. The sample comprised PBMCs or a T cell subset sorted from them (not recorded which). The receptors come from an adult woman who had mild COVID-19 (a few samples of this study predate the infection). Cell type and time point are not known.

This clonotype has ten or more counts. The chain carries TRBV5-1 and TRBJ2-1; tentatively, D is TRBD1 (6 bases). The ends were cut back, 2 bases at V and 5 bases at J, with 14 bases in the middle. Germline loops: CDR1 SGHRS, CDR2 YFSETQ. The CDR3 extends over 15 amino acids. The CDR3 sequence: CASSFPLDSNNEQFF. In nucleotides, the CDR3 is TGCGCCAGCAGCTTCCCCCTGGACAGCAACAATGAGCAGTTCTTC. Based on the CDR3 plus reference TRBV5-1 and TRBJ2-1, the full variable domain is KAGVTQTPRYLIKTRGQQVTLSCSPISGHRSVSWYQQTPGQGLQFLFEYFSETQRNKGNFPGRFSGRQFSNSRSEMNVSTLELGDSALYLCASSFPLDSNNEQFFGPGTRLTVL.

This chain joins TRBV6-6 and TRBJ1-2, with a tentative D call TRBD1 (5 bases). The germline gives CDR1 MNHNY, CDR2 SVGAGI (reference sequence). The CDR3 contains 14 residues. V was trimmed by 5 bases and J by 7 bases, leaving 17 bases between them. CDR3 sequence: CASSRSGTRGGYTF. CDR3 sequence (DNA): TGTGCCAGCAGTCGTTCAGGGACCCGTGGTGGCTACACCTTC.

V is TRBV12-3 or TRBV12-4 and J is TRBJ1-1, with D perhaps matching TRBD1 (5 bases). V lost 7 bases, J lost 1 base, and 13 bases lay in between. The CDR3 extends over 14 amino acids. This chain's CDR3 is CASKGTPANTEAFF. For the CDR3, the DNA is TGTGCCAGCAAGGGGACGCCGGCGAACACTGAAGCTTTCTTT.

This chain connects TRBV5-4 to TRBJ2-1; 9 positions match TRBD2. Per the germline V gene, CDR1 is SGHNT and CDR2 is YYREEE (reference sequence). V lost 0 bases and J lost 10; bases outside the gene matches: 5. This CDR3 contains 14 residues. In DNA, the CDR3 is TGTGCCAGCAGCTTGGAAGGGACTAGCTTGGAGCAGTTCTTC. Translated: CASSLEGTSLEQFF.

In nucleotides, the CDR3 is TGTGCCAGCAGCGCTCTCGGACAGCCAGATACGCAGTATTTT. This translates into CASSALGQPDTQYF. The chain recombines TRBV7-8 with TRBJ2-3; TRBD1 is a possible D gene (6 bases). V was pared by 5 bases and J by 4 bases, with 13 bases between. From germline, CDR1 is SGHVS and CDR2 FQNEAQ. The CDR3 runs to 14 residues.

The chain couples TRBV7-9 to TRBJ1-2; unclear D gene. The CDR3 totals 19 residues. Per germline, CDR1 SEHNR and CDR2 FQNEAQ (reference sequence). Trimming removed 7 bases from V and 2 bases from J, with 29 bases in between. The CDR3: CASTKEFDGGWTLNYGYTF. As DNA, the CDR3 is TGTGCCAGCACTAAGGAATTCGACGGAGGGTGGACCCTAAACTATGGCTACACCTTC.

This clonotype was seen more than once but under ten times. The V and J genes are TRBV5-1 and TRBJ2-3; 12 nucleotides agree with TRBD1. Germline V CDR1 and CDR2: SGHRS, YFSETQ. This CDR3 contains 15 residues. The trim removed 2 bases at V and 7 bases at J, leaving 5 bases unmatched. The CDR3 spells CASSFPGQGANTQYF. CDR3 sequence (DNA): TGCGCCAGCAGCTTCCCGGGACAGGGGGCAAATACGCAGTATTTT.

The CDR3: CASSYTGGHSDTQYF. The CDR3 nucleotides read TGTGCCAGCAGTTATACAGGGGGACATTCAGATACGCAGTATTTT. The V call is TRBV6-1, the J call TRBJ2-3; 8 bases agree with TRBD1. In germline, CDR1 is MNHNS, CDR2 SASEGT. The CDR3 is 15 residues long. The trim removed 5 bases at V and 4 bases at J, leaving 8 bases unmatched.

This chain connects TRBV15 to TRBJ2-1, with D possibly matching TRBD2 (6 bases). Between the trimmed V and J ends, which lost 0 bases and 2 bases, there was a span of 14 bases. Germline loops: CDR1 LNHNV, CDR2 YYDKDF (reference sequence). This CDR3 is built from 17 residues. The CDR3 bases are TGTGCCACCAGCAGAGAGCCTTCCGGGACTCCCTACAATGAGCAGTTCTTC. This gives the protein CATSREPSGTPYNEQFF.

This clonotype occurred a few times. The chain links TRBV12-3 or TRBV12-4 to TRBJ2-7; 9 bases map to TRBD1. This CDR3 has 15 amino acids. The J segment lost 3 bases and the V segment lost 5 bases, leaving 8 bases of the junction unmatched. In DNA, the CDR3 is TGTGCCAGCAGTCCGGGACAGGGAGGAGGCTACGAGCAGTACTTC. It specifies CASSPGQGGGYEQYF.

The V call is TRBV7-9, the J call TRBJ1-2; D might be TRBD1 (5 bases). V was shortened by 3 bases and J by 4 bases, with 12 bases between the two germline ends. CDR1 is SEHNR and CDR2 is FQNEAQ in the germline V gene (reference sequence). The CDR3 totals 14 residues. The CDR3 bases are TGTGCCAGCAGCTTTGGGACGGCGAGCTATGGCTACACCTTC. The encoded protein is CASSFGTASYGYTF.

This clonotype was seen a single time. This chain uses TRBV7-9 with TRBJ2-5; D uncertain. The CDR3 runs to 17 residues. Germline CDR1 SEHNR, CDR2 FQNEAQ (reference sequence). V gave up 0 bases and J gave up 5 bases, with 19 bases separating them. The CDR3 region has the DNA TGTGCCAGCAGCTTAGCGGAGAGTCGATCACGCGGCGAGACCCAGTACTTC. This sequence encodes CASSLAESRSRGETQYF.

Regarding this clonotype: An end of the junction does not agree with germline; a read error may underlie this. The chain links TRBV7-7 to TRBJ2-7, with D unclear. Per germline, CDR1 SSHAT and CDR2 FNYEAQ (reference sequence). CDR3 length: 14 amino acids. In DNA, the CDR3 is TGTGCTAGCAGCGCATCGGACGGTTCCTACGAGCAGTACTTC. This sequence encodes CASSASDGSYEQYF.

The V and J genes are TRBV2 and TRBJ2-5, with 8 positions matching TRBD2. The CDR3 runs 15 residues. The junction had 8 bases not matched to a gene; V was cut back by 3 bases and J by 5 bases. Germline CDR1 reads SNHLY; CDR2 reads FYNNEI. The CDR3 loop is CASSDSGGPTETQYF. CDR3 bases: TGTGCCAGCAGTGACAGCGGGGGACCTACGGAGACCCAGTACTTC.

This clonotype has only a few counts. This chain links TRBV5-5 with TRBJ1-1, with no clear D. Germline CDR1 is SGHKS and CDR2 is YYEKEE (reference sequence). The CDR3 has 13 amino acids. The V end lost 2 bases, the J end lost 5 bases, and 10 bases lay between the germline ends. CDR3 nucleotides: TGTGCCAGCAGCTTTGATCCGGGGACTGAAGCTTTCTTT. This codes for CASSFDPGTEAFF.

The chain recombines TRBV4-1 with TRBJ2-2, with 8 bases matching TRBD1. Trimming removed 0 bases from V and 0 bases from J; junction bases left unmatched: 12. This CDR3 region has 20 residues. Germline CDR1 is MGHRA and CDR2 is YSYEKL. The DNA for the CDR3 is TGCGCCAGCAGCCAAGATAAGTTCGGCAGGGGGCTTTCGAACACCGGGGAGCTGTTTTTT. Translated, it gives CASSQDKFGRGLSNTGELFF.

This clonotype turned up a few times. The chain combines TRBV5-1 with TRBJ1-1, with 10 nucleotides matching TRBD1. In germline, CDR1 is SGHRS, CDR2 YFSETQ. V lost 3 bases, J lost 7 bases, and 9 bases stayed unmatched. This CDR3 is 15 amino acids long. This chain's CDR3 is CASSSGTGVKDEAFF. As DNA, the CDR3 is TGCGCCAGCAGCTCCGGGACAGGGGTAAAGGATGAAGCTTTCTTT. The variable domain in full, completed from reference TRBV5-1 and TRBJ1-1, reads KAGVTQTPRYLIKTRGQQVTLSCSPISGHRSVSWYQQTPGQGLQFLFEYFSETQRNKGNFPGRFSGRQFSNSRSEMNVSTLELGDSALYLCASSSGTGVKDEAFFGQGTRLTVV.

V usage is TRBV7-9 and J usage is TRBJ1-1; 8 nucleotides agree with TRBD1. The CDR3 loop spans 15 amino acids. V lost 5 bases to trimming and J lost 0 bases; unmatched junction nucleotides: 5. The germline V gene encodes CDR1 SEHNR and CDR2 FQNEAQ (reference sequence). The CDR3 bases are TGTGCCAGCAGCCCTTGGACAGGGATGAACACTGAAGCTTTCTTT. Its translation: CASSPWTGMNTEAFF.

This clonotype appeared a few times. This chain connects TRBV5-5 to TRBJ2-7; 9 positions agree with TRBD1. The CDR3 consists of 15 residues. With V trimmed by 2 bases and J by 0 bases, 3 bases remained unmatched. The V gene's germline CDR1 is SGHKS and CDR2 YYEKEE (reference sequence). The CDR3 DNA reads TGTGCCAGCAGCTTCCGGGACAGGGCCTCCTACGAGCAGTACTTC. This sequence encodes CASSFRDRASYEQYF.

The rearrangement joins TRBV18 to TRBJ1-5; 8 nucleotides align to TRBD1. This CDR3 has 14 residues. The J segment lost 4 bases and the V segment lost 5 bases, leaving 4 bases of the junction unmatched. Germline CDR1 and CDR2: KGHSH and LQKENI. CDR3 in amino acids: CASSFRGRNQPQHF. In nucleotides, the CDR3 is TGTGCCAGCTCATTCAGGGGGCGGAATCAGCCCCAGCATTTT.

V usage is TRBV6-1 and J usage is TRBJ1-2; D is ambiguous. Deletions cut 1 base from V and 6 bases from J, with 12 bases between. The CDR3 runs 14 residues. Germline V lookup: CDR1 MNHNS, CDR2 SASEGT. Here the CDR3 reads CASSEDLRTNGYTF. DNA of the CDR3: TGTGCCAGCAGTGAAGATTTAAGGACTAATGGCTACACCTTC.

The chain couples TRBV12-3 or TRBV12-4 to TRBJ1-1, with a weak D call TRBD1 (5 bases). Trimming cost V 6 bases and J 2 bases, with 13 bases left between them. The CDR3 is made up of 14 amino acids. The CDR3 reads CASRLTDTNTEAFF. Here the CDR3 DNA reads TGTGCCAGCAGGTTGACAGACACAAACACTGAAGCTTTCTTT.

This chain uses TRBV24-1 with TRBJ2-2; 14 bases agree with TRBD2. Germline CDR1 KGHDR, CDR2 SFDVKD. J lost 4 bases, V lost 4 bases, and 7 bases had no gene match. This CDR3 has 18 residues. CDR3 residues: CATSDAGLAGGTTGELFF. CDR3 DNA: TGTGCCACCAGTGACGCCGGACTAGCGGGAGGTACCACCGGGGAGCTGTTTTTT.